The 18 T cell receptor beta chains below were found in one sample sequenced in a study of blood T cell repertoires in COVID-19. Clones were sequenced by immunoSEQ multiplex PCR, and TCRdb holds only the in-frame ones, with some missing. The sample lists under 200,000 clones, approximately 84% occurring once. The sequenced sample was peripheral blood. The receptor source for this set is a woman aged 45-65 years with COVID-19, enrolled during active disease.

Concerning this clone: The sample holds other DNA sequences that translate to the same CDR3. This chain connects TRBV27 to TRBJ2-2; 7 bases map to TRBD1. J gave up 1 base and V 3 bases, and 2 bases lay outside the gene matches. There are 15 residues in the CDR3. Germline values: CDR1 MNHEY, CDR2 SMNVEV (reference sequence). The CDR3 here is CASSLGTVNTGELFF. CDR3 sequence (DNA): TGTGCCAGCAGTTTGGGGACAGTGAACACCGGGGAGCTGTTTTTT.

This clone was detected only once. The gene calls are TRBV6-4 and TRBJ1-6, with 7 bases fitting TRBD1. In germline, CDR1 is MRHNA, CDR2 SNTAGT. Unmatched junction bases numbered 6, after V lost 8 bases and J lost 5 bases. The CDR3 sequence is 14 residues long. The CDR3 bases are TGTGCCAGCGCGACAGGGACCAATAATTCACCCCTCCACTTT. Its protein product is CASATGTNNSPLHF.

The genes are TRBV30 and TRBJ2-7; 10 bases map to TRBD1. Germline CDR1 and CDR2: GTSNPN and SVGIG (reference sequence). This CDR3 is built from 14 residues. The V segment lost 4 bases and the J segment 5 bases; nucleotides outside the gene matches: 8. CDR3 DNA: TGTGCCTGGAACGAGGACAGGGGGACCCACGAGCAGTACTTC. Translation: CAWNEDRGTHEQYF. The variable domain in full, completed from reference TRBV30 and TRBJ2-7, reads SQTIHQWPATLVQPVGSPLSLECTVEGTSNPNLYWYRQAAGRGLQLLFYSVGIGQISSEVPQNLSASRPQDRQFILSSKKLLLSDSGFYLCAWNEDRGTHEQYFGPGTRLTVT.

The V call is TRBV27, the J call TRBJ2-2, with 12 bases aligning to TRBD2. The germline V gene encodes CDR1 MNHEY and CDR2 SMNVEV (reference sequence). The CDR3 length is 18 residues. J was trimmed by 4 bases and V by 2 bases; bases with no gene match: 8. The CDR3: CASSLLLAGGIVTGELFF. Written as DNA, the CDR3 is TGTGCCAGCAGTTTACTCCTAGCGGGGGGGATTGTCACCGGGGAGCTGTTTTTT.

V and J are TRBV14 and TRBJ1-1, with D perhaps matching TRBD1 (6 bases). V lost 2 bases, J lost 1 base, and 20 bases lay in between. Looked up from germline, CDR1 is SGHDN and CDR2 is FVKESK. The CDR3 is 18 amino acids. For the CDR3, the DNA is TGTGCCAGCAGCCAACATTACGTCTTGGGGGCCGAGAACACTGAAGCTTTCTTT. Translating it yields CASSQHYVLGAENTEAFF.

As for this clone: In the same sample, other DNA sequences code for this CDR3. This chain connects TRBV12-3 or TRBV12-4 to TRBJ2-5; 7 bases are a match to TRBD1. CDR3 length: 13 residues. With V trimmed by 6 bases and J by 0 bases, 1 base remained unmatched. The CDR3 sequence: CASSGTDQETQYF. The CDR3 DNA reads TGTGCCAGCAGCGGGACAGACCAAGAGACCCAGTACTTC.

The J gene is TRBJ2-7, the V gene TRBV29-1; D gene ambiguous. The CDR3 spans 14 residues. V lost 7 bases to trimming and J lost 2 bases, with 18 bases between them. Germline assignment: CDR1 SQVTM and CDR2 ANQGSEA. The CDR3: CSGRDRHYPYEQYF. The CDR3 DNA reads TGCAGCGGTCGCGACCGACATTACCCCTACGAGCAGTACTTC.

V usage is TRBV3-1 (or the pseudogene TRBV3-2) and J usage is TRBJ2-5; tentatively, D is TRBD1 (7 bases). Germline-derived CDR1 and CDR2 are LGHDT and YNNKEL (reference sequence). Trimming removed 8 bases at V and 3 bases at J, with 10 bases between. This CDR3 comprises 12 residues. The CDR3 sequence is CASGRGEETQYF. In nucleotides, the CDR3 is TGTGCCAGCGGCAGGGGGGAAGAGACCCAGTACTTC.

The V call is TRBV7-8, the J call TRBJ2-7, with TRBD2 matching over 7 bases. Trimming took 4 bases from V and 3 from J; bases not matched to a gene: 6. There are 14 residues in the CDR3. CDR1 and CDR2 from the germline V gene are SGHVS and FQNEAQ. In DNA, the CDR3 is TGTGCCAGCAGCTATGGGGGGGGGAACTACGAGCAGTACTTC. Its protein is CASSYGGGNYEQYF.

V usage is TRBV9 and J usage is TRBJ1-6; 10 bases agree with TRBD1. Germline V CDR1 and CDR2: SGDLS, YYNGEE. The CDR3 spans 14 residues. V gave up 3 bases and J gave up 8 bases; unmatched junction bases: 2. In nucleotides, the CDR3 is TGTGCCAGCAGCGCCGGGACAGGGGATTCACCCCTCCACTTT. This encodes CASSAGTGDSPLHF.

Written as DNA, the CDR3 is TGCGCCAGCAGCTTGGCCGGACAGGCTATGAACACTGAAGCTTTCTTT. Its protein is CASSLAGQAMNTEAFF. The V and J genes are TRBV5-1 and TRBJ1-1; 7 bases match TRBD1. This CDR3 contains 16 residues. V lost 0 bases and J lost 0; bases outside the gene matches: 5. Germline lookup yields CDR1 SGHRS and CDR2 YFSETQ. Based on the CDR3 plus reference TRBV5-1 and TRBJ1-1, the full variable domain is KAGVTQTPRYLIKTRGQQVTLSCSPISGHRSVSWYQQTPGQGLQFLFEYFSETQRNKGNFPGRFSGRQFSNSRSEMNVSTLELGDSALYLCASSLAGQAMNTEAFFGQGTRLTVV.

The CDR3 region has the DNA TGTGCCAGCAGCTGGACAGCGAACACCGGGGAGCTGTTTTTT. Amino acids: CASSWTANTGELFF. The V gene is TRBV11-2, the J gene TRBJ2-2, with a possible D match to TRBD1 (6 bases). Trimming removed 4 bases from V and 0 bases from J, with 6 bases in between. There are 14 residues in the CDR3. Germline V CDR1 and CDR2: SGHAT, FQNNGV.

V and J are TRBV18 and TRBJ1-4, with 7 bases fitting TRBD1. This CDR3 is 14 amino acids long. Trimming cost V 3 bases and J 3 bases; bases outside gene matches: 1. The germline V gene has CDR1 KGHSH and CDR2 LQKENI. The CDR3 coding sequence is TGTGCCAGCTCACCGGGGACAGCTAATGAAAAACTGTTTTTT. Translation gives CASSPGTANEKLFF.

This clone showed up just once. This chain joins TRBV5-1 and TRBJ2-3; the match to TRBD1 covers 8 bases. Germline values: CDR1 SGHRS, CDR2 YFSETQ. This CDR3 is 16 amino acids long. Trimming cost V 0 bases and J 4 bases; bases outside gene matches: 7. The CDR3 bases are TGCGCCAGCAGCTTGGATGCGACAGGGGTTGCAGATACGCAGTATTTT. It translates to CASSLDATGVADTQYF.

DNA of the CDR3: TGTGCCAGCAGCTCCCCCTACCTTAGCACAGATACGCAGTATTTT. This translates into CASSSPYLSTDTQYF. The chain links TRBV7-6 to TRBJ2-3; D is uncertain. The CDR3 loop spans 15 amino acids. The germline V gene has CDR1 SGHVS and CDR2 FNYEAQ. V lost 4 bases to trimming and J lost 0 bases, with 11 bases between them.

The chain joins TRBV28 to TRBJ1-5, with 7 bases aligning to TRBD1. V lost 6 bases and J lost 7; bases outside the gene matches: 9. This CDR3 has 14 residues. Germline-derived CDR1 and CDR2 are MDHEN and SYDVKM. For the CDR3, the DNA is TGTGCCAGCAGGCACCGGGACAGATGGCAGCCCCAGCATTTT. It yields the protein CASRHRDRWQPQHF.

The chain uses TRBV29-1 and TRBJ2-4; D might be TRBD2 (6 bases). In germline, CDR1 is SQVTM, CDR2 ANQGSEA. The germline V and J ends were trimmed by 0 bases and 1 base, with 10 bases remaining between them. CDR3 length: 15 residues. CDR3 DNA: TGCAGCGTTGAAGATCGGAGGGTTGCCAAAAACATTCAGTACTTC. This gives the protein CSVEDRRVAKNIQYF.

The CDR3 region is CASSRKGTSASFVDTQYF. The CDR3 bases are TGTGCCAGCAGCCGAAAGGGGACTAGCGCGTCTTTTGTTGATACGCAGTATTTT. This chain connects TRBV2 to TRBJ2-3; 10 bases are a match to TRBD2. V was pared by 6 bases and J by 6 bases, with 18 bases of the junction left unmatched. The CDR3 contains 18 residues. The V gene's germline CDR1 is SNHLY and CDR2 FYNNEI.